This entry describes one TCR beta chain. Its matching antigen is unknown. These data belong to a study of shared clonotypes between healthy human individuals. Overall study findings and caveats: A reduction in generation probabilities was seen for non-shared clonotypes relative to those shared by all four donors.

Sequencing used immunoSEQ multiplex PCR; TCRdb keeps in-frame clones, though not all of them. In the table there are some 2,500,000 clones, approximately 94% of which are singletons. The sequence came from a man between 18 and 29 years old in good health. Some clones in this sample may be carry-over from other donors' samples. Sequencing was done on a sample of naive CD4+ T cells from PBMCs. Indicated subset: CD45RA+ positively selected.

The CDR3 is CASSLDSTGTYEQYF. The CDR3 coding sequence is TGTGCCAGCAGTCTCGACTCGACGGGGACCTACGAGCAGTACTTC. This sequence joins TRBV27 and TRBJ2-7, with a weak D call TRBD2 (5 bases). The CDR3 consists of 15 residues. CDR1 is MNHEY, CDR2 SMNVEV, per germline (reference sequence). The V end lost 5 bases, the J end lost 2 bases, and 16 bases lay between the germline ends.